This entry describes one TCR beta chain. This entry belongs to a study of blood T cells in healthy people across ages. Primed by a sample-barcoded 5' primer and a J-beta primer mix, a second PCR proceeded for about 6 to 11 cycles. Using its own MiXCR run on the 5' RACE reads, TCRdb lists one record per CDR3 protein. The sample shows more than 900,000 distinct CDR3 sequences, under 35% of them seen only once. The V gene's germline CDR1 is KGHDR and CDR2 SFDVKD. V lost 4 bases to trimming and J lost 0 bases, with 17 bases between them. CDR3 length equals 17 residues. Extractions gave at least 5.5 micrograms of total RNA per sample. The same specimen was also included in a second study, on T cells of mothers and their children. From that paper: There were over 9.5 million TCR beta CDR3 reads from each mother and 2.5 million to 3.5 million from each child.

The chain has TRBV24-1 and TRBJ1-1; D may be TRBD1 (6 bases). Input material: blood. The clonotype originates from a woman in her 40s in good health. The CDR3 reads CATSDGQLEEVNTEAFF. DNA for the CDR3: TGTGCCACCAGTGACGGACAGTTGGAGGAGGTGAACACTGAAGCTTTCTTT.